The entry below describes one TCR beta chain. Its antigen is unknown. This sample is drawn from a study of CD8 T cells in ankylosing spondylitis. Per the germline V gene, CDR1 is SNHLY and CDR2 is FYNNEI. The CDR3 is 12 amino acids. With V trimmed by 4 bases and J by 4 bases, 0 bases remained unmatched. Findings and limits, study-wide: Some motif variants had been reported before (in reactive arthritis synovial fluid and blood). Disease-linked clones were found to be CD8+ and relatively rare in peripheral blood. In ankylosing spondylitis blood, a motif of 7 to 9 highly homologous TCR beta variants appeared characteristic.

From the 5' RACE reads, TCRdb called clonotypes with MiXCR, one entry per CDR3 protein. The sample includes a few hundred thousand distinct CDR3 sequences, approximately 12% of them seen just once. The TCR comes from a male donor with ankylosing spondylitis. The sequencing input was blood, either unsorted or a sorted T cell fraction (not recorded which). This chain connects TRBV2 to TRBJ2-7; 8 positions agree with TRBD1. CDR3 nucleotide sequence: TGTGCCAGCAGTGGGACAGGGTACGAGCAGTACGTC. It yields the protein CASSGTGYEQYV.